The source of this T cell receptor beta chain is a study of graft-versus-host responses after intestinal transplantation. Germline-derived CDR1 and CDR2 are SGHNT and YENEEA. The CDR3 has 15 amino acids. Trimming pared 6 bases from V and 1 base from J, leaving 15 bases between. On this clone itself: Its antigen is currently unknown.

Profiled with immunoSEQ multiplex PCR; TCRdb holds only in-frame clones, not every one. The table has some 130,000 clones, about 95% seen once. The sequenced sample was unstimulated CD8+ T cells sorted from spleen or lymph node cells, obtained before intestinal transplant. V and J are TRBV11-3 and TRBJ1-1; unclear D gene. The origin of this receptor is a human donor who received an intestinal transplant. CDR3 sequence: CASSPETAENTEAFF. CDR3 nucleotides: TGTGCCAGCAGTCCTGAGACCGCTGAGAACACTGAAGCTTTCTTT.